This T cell receptor beta chain was profiled in a study of T-cell reconstitution after alpha-beta-depleted transplantation in children. Findings and caveats of the study: A year post-transplant, T-cell counts and diversity derived mostly from newly produced T cells. Alpha-beta T cells about two months after transplant reportedly derived from several hundred expanded graft clones. Some patients' high day-60 TCRbeta diversity was attributed to recipient cells surviving conditioning.

A TCRbeta library incorporating unique molecular identifiers was prepared. One entry per CDR3 protein, called by TCRdb with MiXCR from the PCR reads. The sample carries 480,000 or so distinct CDR3 sequences, about 10% recorded once. CDR3 length: 13 amino acids. V dropped 6 bases and J dropped 4; count of bases not matched to a gene: 3. This clonotype was found many times. Its antigen is still unknown. The gene calls are TRBV12-3 or TRBV12-4 and TRBJ2-7, with 10 bases lining up with TRBD1. This specimen consisted of PBMCs, obtained before TCRalphabeta/CD19-depleted stem cell transplant. The clonotype originates from a child between 2 and 9 years old with inherited bone marrow failure, due to receive a stem cell transplant. The CDR3 reads CASRTGGGYEQYF. The CDR3 bases are TGTGCCAGCAGGACAGGGGGCGGTTACGAGCAGTACTTC.